The T cell receptor (beta chain) under discussion was sequenced for a study of spatial heterogeneity in lung cancer. Time point reported: blood at routine non-recurrence follow-up after resection. No cell sorting; template was whole RNA from tumor, lung tissue or PBMC. This clonotype came up many times. The germline gives CDR1 SGHVS, CDR2 FNYEAQ. Trimming removed 4 bases from V and 6 bases from J; junction bases left unmatched: 4. The CDR3 has 14 amino acids. MiXCR was run by TCRdb on the 5' RACE reads, yielding one entry per CDR3 protein. The sample contains fewer than 60,000 distinct CDR3 sequences, roughly 7.4% of which appear only once.

The source material was PBMCs, sampled at follow-up. This chain links TRBV7-6 with TRBJ1-5; 9 bases map to TRBD1. The sequence derives from a female donor with early-stage non-small cell lung cancer. Here the CDR3 reads CASSSRQGVQPQHF. CDR3 DNA: TGTGCCAGCAGCTCAAGACAGGGGGTTCAGCCCCAGCATTTT. Variable domain in full (rest from reference TRBV7-6 and TRBJ1-5): GAGVSQSPRYKVTKRGQDVALRCDPISGHVSLYWYRQALGQGPEFLTYFNYEAQQDKSGLPNDRFSAERPEGSISTLTIQRTEQRDSAMYRCASSSRQGVQPQHFGDGTRLSIL.